The 8 T cell receptor beta chains in this list originate from one sample, sequenced in a study of shared clonotypes between healthy human individuals. The naive CD8 fraction comprised CD45RO-negative cells positively selected for CCR7 and excluded terminally differentiated effector memory CD45RA+ cells. TCRdb keeps only in-frame clones here, not all; method: immunoSEQ multiplex PCR. The sample holds approximately 590,000 clones, just under 97% seen once. Sample: naive CD8+ T cells sorted from blood. The origin of the receptors is a woman aged 25-40 years in good health.

This chain uses TRBV28 with TRBJ2-1; the D is unclear. Germline CDR1 MDHEN, CDR2 SYDVKM. The CDR3 length is 15 residues. Trimming stripped 5 bases from V and 0 bases from J, with 11 bases between. The CDR3 here is CASSLDFSSYNEQFF. The CDR3 nucleotides are TGTGCCAGCAGTCTAGACTTTTCCTCCTACAATGAGCAGTTCTTC. The variable domain in full, with the rest retrieved from reference TRBV28 and TRBJ2-1, is DVKVTQSSRYLVKRTGEKVFLECVQDMDHENMFWYRQDPGLGLRLIYFSYDVKMKEKGDIPEGYSVSREKKERFSLILESASTNQTSMYLCASSLDFSSYNEQFFGPGTRLTVL.

The chain recombines TRBV19 with TRBJ1-5, with a tentative D call TRBD1 (6 bases). The CDR3 runs 17 residues. Trimming stripped 3 bases from V and 1 base from J, with 16 bases between. Per the germline V gene, CDR1 is LNHDA and CDR2 is SQIVND (reference sequence). The CDR3 DNA reads as TGTGCCAGTAGTATCGGACAGTCCTGGGTCAGCAATCAGCCCCAGCATTTT. It codes for CASSIGQSWVSNQPQHF.

The V and J genes are TRBV7-8 and TRBJ1-1, with unresolved D. The length of the CDR3 is 14 residues. The germline gives CDR1 SGHVS, CDR2 FQNEAQ. V shed 1 base and J shed 0 bases, with 6 bases lying between them. DNA of the CDR3: TGTGCCAGCAGCTTAGGGCAGCTGAACACTGAAGCTTTCTTT. The encoded protein is CASSLGQLNTEAFF. Variable domain in full (rest from reference TRBV7-8 and TRBJ1-1): GAGVSQSPRYKVAKRGQDVALRCDPISGHVSLFWYQQALGQGPEFLTYFQNEAQLDKSGLPSDRFFAERPEGSVSTLKIQRTQQEDSAVYLCASSLGQLNTEAFFGQGTRLTVV.

The chain is built from TRBV7-6 and TRBJ1-4, with a weak D call TRBD1 (6 bases). The V end lost 0 bases, the J end lost 2 bases, and 16 bases lay between the germline ends. CDR3 length equals 18 residues. The germline V gene has CDR1 SGHVS and CDR2 FNYEAQ. The CDR3 bases are TGTGCCAGCAGCTTAGCGCTGCGGCCGGGGGGCACTAATGAAAAACTGTTTTTT. It is translated as CASSLALRPGGTNEKLFF.

The CDR3 loop reads CASSFGFGELFF. The CDR3 DNA is TGTGCCAGCAGCTTTGGTTTCGGGGAGCTGTTTTTT. The chain employs TRBV7-9 and TRBJ2-2; no clear D gene. The CDR3 length is 12 residues. Looked up from germline, CDR1 is SEHNR and CDR2 is FQNEAQ (reference sequence). Between the trimmed V and J ends, which lost 3 bases and 7 bases, there was a span of 6 bases.

The chain combines TRBV7-8 with TRBJ2-1, with D maybe TRBD2 (6 bases). From germline, CDR1 is SGHVS and CDR2 FQNEAQ. The CDR3 totals 17 residues. The V gene lost 5 bases and the J gene lost 7 bases, with 24 bases spanning the gap. CDR3 sequence (DNA): TGTGCCAGCAGCCCGAACCTCGGGGGTAACCCTAGTAATGAGCAGTTCTTC. This translates into CASSPNLGGNPSNEQFF. The complete variable domain, with remaining parts taken from reference TRBV7-8 and TRBJ2-1, reads GAGVSQSPRYKVAKRGQDVALRCDPISGHVSLFWYQQALGQGPEFLTYFQNEAQLDKSGLPSDRFFAERPEGSVSTLKIQRTQQEDSAVYLCASSPNLGGNPSNEQFFGPGTRLTVL.

This chain connects TRBV2 to TRBJ2-1; 7 bases agree with TRBD1. There are 15 residues in the CDR3. From germline, CDR1 is SNHLY and CDR2 FYNNEI. Trimming took 6 bases from V and 4 from J; bases not matched to a gene: 9. As DNA, the CDR3 is TGTGCCAGCAGCGCGCCGGGACAGAAATACAATGAGCAGTTCTTC. It encodes CASSAPGQKYNEQFF.

In DNA, the CDR3 is TGCAGCGTTGTGGCGGGGGCCTCGAACACCGGGGAGCTGTTTTTT. Translated, it gives CSVVAGASNTGELFF. V gene TRBV29-1 combines with J gene TRBJ2-2, with D possibly being TRBD2 (7 bases). This CDR3 is 15 amino acids long. The V gene lost 4 bases and the J gene lost 0 bases, with 12 bases spanning the gap. Germline V gene lookup returns CDR1 SQVTM and CDR2 ANQGSEA.